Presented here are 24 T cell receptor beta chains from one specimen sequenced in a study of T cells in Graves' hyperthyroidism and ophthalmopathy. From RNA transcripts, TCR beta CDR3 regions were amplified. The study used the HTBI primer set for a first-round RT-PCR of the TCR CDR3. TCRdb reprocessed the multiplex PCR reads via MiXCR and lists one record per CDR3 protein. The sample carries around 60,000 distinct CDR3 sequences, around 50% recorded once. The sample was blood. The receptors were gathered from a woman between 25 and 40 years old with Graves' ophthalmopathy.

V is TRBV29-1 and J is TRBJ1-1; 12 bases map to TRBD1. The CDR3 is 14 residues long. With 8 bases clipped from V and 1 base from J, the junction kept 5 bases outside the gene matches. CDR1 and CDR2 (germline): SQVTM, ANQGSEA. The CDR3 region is CSRGQGARNTEAFF. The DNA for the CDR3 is TGCAGCAGGGGACAGGGGGCAAGGAACACTGAAGCTTTCTTT. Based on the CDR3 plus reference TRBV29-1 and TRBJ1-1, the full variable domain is SAVISQKPSRDICQRGTSLTIQCQVDSQVTMMFWYRQQPGQSLTLIATANQGSEATYESGFVIDKFPISRPNLTFSTLTVSNMSPEDSSIYLCSRGQGARNTEAFFGQGTRLTVV.

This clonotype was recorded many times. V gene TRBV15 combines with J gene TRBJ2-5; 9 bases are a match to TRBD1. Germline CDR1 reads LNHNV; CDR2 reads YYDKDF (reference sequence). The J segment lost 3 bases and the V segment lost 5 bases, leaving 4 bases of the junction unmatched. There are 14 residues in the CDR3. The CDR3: CATSSRDREETQYF. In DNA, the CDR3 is TGTGCCACCAGCTCCCGGGACAGGGAAGAGACCCAGTACTTC.

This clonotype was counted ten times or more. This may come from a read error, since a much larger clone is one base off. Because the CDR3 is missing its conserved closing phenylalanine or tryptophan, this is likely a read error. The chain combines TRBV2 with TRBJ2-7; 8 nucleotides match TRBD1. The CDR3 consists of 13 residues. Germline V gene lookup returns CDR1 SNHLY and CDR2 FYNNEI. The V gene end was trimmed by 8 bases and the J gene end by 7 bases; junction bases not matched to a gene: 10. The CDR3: CASVGTGGGEQYI. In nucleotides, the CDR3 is TGTGCCAGCGTTGGGACAGGAGGGGGTGAGCAGTACATC.

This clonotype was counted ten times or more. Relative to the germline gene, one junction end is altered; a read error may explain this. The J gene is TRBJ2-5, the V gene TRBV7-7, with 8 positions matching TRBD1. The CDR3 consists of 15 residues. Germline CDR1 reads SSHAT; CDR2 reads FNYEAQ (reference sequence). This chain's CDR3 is CASSRTGTGQETQYF. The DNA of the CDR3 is TGTGCTAGCAGCCGAACGGGGACAGGCCAAGAGACCCAGTACTTC.

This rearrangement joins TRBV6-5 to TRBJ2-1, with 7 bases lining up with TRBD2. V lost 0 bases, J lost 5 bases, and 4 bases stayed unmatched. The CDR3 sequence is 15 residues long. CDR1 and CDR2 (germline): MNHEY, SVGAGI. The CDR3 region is CASSYSAGEDNEQFF. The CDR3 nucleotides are TGTGCCAGCAGTTACTCGGCGGGGGAGGACAATGAGCAGTTCTTC.

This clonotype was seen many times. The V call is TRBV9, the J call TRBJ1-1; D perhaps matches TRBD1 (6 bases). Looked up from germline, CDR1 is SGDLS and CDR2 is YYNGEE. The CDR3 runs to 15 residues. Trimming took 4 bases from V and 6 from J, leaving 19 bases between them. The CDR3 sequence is CASSPRQIPGAEAFF. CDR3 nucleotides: TGTGCCAGCAGCCCCAGGCAAATTCCAGGGGCTGAAGCTTTCTTT.

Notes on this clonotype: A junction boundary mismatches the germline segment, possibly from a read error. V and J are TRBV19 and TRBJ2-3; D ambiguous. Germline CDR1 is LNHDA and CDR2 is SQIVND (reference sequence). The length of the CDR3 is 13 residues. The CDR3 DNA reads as TGTGCCAGTAGTCCCACCCACACAGATACACAGTATTTT. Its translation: CASSPTHTDTQYF. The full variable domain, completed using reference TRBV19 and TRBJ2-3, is DGGITQSPKYLFRKEGQNVTLSCEQNLNHDAMYWYRQDPGQGLRLIYYSQIVNDFQKGDIAEGYSVSREKKESFPLTVTSAQKNPTAFYLCASSPTHTDTQYFGPGTRLTVL.

The CDR3 loop reads CASSLGPLQETQYF. CDR3 nucleotide sequence: TGTGCCAGTAGTCTGGGACCGCTGCAAGAGACCCAGTACTTC. This chain connects TRBV19 to TRBJ2-5; possibly TRBD1 or TRBD2 for D (5 bases each). V was shortened by 5 bases and J by 2 bases, with 12 bases between the two germline ends. This CDR3 is built from 14 residues. CDR1 LNHDA and CDR2 SQIVND come from the germline V gene (reference sequence).

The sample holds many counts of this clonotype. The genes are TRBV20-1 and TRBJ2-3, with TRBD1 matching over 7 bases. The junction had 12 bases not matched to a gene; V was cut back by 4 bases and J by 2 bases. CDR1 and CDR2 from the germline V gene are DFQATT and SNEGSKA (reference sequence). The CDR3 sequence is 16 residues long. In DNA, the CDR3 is TGCAGTGCTACCGTTATTACAGGGGCTATCACAGATACGCAGTATTTT. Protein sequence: CSATVITGAITDTQYF.

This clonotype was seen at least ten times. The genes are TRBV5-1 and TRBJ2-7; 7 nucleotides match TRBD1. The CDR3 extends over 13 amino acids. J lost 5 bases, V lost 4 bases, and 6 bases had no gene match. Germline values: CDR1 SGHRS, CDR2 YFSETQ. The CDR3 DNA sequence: TGCGCCAGCAGCCGATCACAGGGGAACGAGCAGTACTTC. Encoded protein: CASSRSQGNEQYF. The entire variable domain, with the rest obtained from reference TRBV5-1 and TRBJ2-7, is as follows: KAGVTQTPRYLIKTRGQQVTLSCSPISGHRSVSWYQQTPGQGLQFLFEYFSETQRNKGNFPGRFSGRQFSNSRSEMNVSTLELGDSALYLCASSRSQGNEQYFGPGTRLTVT.

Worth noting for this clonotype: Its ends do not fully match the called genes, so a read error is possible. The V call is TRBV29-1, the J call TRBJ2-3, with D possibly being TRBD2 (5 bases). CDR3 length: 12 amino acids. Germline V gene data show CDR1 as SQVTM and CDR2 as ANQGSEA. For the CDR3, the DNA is TGCAGCGCAACGGGATATGCAGATACACAGTATTTT. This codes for CSATGYADTQYF.

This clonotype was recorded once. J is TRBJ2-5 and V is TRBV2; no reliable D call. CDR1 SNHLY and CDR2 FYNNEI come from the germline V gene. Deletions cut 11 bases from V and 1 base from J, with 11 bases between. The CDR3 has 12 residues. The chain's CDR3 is CACKELQETQYF. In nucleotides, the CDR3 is TGTGCCTGTAAGGAGCTCCAAGAGACCCAGTACTTC.

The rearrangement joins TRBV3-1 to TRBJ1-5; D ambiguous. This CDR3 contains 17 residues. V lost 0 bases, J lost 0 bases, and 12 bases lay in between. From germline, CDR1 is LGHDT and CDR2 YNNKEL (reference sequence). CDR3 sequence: CASSQERSGHSNQPQHF. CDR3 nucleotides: TGTGCCAGCAGCCAAGAAAGGAGCGGGCATAGCAATCAGCCCCAGCATTTT.

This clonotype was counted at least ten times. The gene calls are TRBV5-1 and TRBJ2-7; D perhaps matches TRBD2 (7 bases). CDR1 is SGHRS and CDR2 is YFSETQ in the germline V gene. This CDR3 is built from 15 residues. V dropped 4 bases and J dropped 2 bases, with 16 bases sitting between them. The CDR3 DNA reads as TGCGCCAGCAGCAAAGCGGGGACAAACGCCTACGAGCAGTACTTC. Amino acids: CASSKAGTNAYEQYF.

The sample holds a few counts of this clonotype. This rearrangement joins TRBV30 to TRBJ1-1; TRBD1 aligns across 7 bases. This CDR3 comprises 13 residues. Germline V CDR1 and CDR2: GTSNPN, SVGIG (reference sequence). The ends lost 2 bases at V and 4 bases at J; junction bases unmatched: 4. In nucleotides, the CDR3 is TGTGCCTGGAGTCCGTACAGGGGCACTGAAGCTTTCTTT. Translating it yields CAWSPYRGTEAFF.

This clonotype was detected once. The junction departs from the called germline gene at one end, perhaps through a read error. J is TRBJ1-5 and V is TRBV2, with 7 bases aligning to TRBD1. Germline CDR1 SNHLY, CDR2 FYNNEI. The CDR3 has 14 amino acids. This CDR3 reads CASRPGQAGQPHHF. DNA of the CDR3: TGTGCCAGCAGGCCCGGACAGGCGGGGCAGCCCCACCATTTC.

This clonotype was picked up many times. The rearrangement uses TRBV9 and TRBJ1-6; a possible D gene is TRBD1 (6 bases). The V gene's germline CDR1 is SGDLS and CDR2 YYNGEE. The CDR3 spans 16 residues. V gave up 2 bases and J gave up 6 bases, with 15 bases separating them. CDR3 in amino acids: CASSVHSQGSNSPLHF. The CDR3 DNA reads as TGTGCCAGCAGCGTGCACAGTCAGGGGAGTAATTCACCCCTCCACTTT.

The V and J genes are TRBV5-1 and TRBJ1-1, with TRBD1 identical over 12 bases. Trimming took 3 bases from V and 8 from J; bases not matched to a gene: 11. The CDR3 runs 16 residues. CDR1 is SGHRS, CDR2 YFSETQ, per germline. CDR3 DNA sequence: TGCGCCAGCAGCTCCCCCGGGACAGGGGGCGTCTCGGAAGCTTTCTTT. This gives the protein CASSSPGTGGVSEAFF.

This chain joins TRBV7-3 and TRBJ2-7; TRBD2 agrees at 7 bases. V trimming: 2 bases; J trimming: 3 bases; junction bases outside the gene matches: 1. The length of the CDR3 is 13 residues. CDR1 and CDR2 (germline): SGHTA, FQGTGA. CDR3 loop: CASSLAGVYEQYF. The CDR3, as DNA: TGTGCCAGCAGCTTAGCGGGAGTCTACGAGCAGTACTTC.

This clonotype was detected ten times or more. In nucleotides, the CDR3 is TGTGCCAGCAGTGAAGCGCTAGCGGGCACAGATACGCAGTATTTT. This sequence encodes CASSEALAGTDTQYF. This rearrangement joins TRBV6-1 to TRBJ2-3; 7 nucleotides line up with TRBD2. CDR3 length: 15 residues. With 0 bases clipped from V and 1 base from J, the junction kept 1 base outside the gene matches. In germline, CDR1 is MNHNS, CDR2 SASEGT.

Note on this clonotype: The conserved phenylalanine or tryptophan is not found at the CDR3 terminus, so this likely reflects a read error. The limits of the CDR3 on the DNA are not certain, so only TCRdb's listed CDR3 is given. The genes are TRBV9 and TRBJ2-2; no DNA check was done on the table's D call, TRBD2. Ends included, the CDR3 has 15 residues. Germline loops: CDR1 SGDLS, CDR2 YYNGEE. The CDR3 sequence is CASSQASGSIGELVL.

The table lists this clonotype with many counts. The CDR3 DNA reads as TGTGCCAGCAGTTTCGGGCAGGCCAAGTACTTC. Its protein is CASSFGQAKYF. The genes are TRBV28 and TRBJ2-7; unclear D gene. CDR3 length: 11 residues. V was cut by 3 bases and J by 11 bases, with 11 bases left in between. Germline V lookup: CDR1 MDHEN, CDR2 SYDVKM.

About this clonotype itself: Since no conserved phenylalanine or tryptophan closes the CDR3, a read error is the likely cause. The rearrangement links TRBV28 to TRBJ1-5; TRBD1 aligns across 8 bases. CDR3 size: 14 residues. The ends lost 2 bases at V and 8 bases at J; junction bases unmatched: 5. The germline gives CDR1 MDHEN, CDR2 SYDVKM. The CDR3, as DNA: TGTGCCAGCAGTTTAGGACAGGGCGGCAAGCCCCAGCATCTT. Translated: CASSLGQGGKPQHL.

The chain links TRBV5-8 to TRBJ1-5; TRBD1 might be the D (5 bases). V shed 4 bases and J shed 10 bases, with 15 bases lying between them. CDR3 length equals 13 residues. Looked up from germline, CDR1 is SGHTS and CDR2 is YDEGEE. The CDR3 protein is CASSPRGRQPQHF. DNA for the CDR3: TGTGCCAGCAGCCCACGGGGCAGACAACCCCAGCATTTT. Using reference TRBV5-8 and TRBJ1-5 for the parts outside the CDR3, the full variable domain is EAGVTQSPTHLIKTRGQQATLRCSPISGHTSVYWYQQALGLGLQFLLWYDEGEERNRGNFPPRFSGRQFPNYSSELNVNALELEDSALYLCASSPRGRQPQHFGDGTRLSIL.